Below, 26 T cell receptor beta chains from the same sample are listed, as sequenced in a study of cytomegalovirus exposure and HLA in healthy donors. Researchers ran the PCR with 60 Vbeta and 13 Jbeta primers. The protocol was immunoSEQ multiplex PCR, while the TCRdb copy is restricted to in-frame clones and leaves out a portion. The sample spans 120,000 or so clones; the ten largest clones claim around 3.9%. The sample consisted of PBMCs. The origin of the receptors is a man younger than 30 in good health and CMV-seronegative.

The gene calls are TRBV5-6 and TRBJ2-3; 14 bases fit TRBD2. V dropped 0 bases and J dropped 3; count of bases not matched to a gene: 9. This CDR3 region has 19 residues. The germline V gene has CDR1 SGHDT and CDR2 YYEEEE. The chain's CDR3 is CASSLGTSGRFGWTDTQYF. In nucleotides, the CDR3 is TGTGCCAGCAGCTTGGGGACTAGCGGGAGGTTTGGTTGGACAGATACGCAGTATTTT.

This chain links TRBV11-2 with TRBJ2-2; no reliable D call. V lost 0 bases and J 7 bases, leaving 12 bases between the germline ends. CDR1 and CDR2 from the germline V gene are SGHAT and FQNNGV. The CDR3 has 15 residues. The CDR3 loop reads CASSLDGQAIGELFF. CDR3 nucleotides: TGTGCCAGCAGCTTAGATGGCCAGGCAATCGGGGAGCTGTTTTTT.

This chain uses TRBV2 with TRBJ2-7, with 12 bases that match TRBD2. The trim removed 8 bases at V and 2 bases at J, leaving 1 base unmatched. Germline V lookup: CDR1 SNHLY, CDR2 FYNNEI. This CDR3 is built from 13 residues. The CDR3 is CASRTSGAYEQYF. CDR3 DNA sequence: TGTGCCAGCCGGACTAGCGGGGCCTACGAGCAGTACTTC.

The rearrangement uses TRBV7-9 and TRBJ1-2; no clear D. V was cut by 3 bases and J by 9 bases, with 11 bases left in between. The CDR3 length is 12 residues. Per the germline V gene, CDR1 is SEHNR and CDR2 is FQNEAQ (reference sequence). The CDR3 spells CASSFGEGSYTF. The CDR3 DNA reads TGTGCCAGCAGCTTCGGAGAGGGCAGCTACACCTTC.

J is TRBJ1-5 and V is TRBV6-5, with 8 bases lining up with TRBD1. With V trimmed by 7 bases and J by 4 bases, 9 bases remained unmatched. This CDR3 is built from 15 residues. Germline CDR1 reads MNHEY; CDR2 reads SVGAGI. The CDR3: CASTARQGRNQPQHF. In nucleotides, the CDR3 is TGTGCCAGCACCGCCCGACAGGGGAGGAATCAGCCCCAGCATTTT.

The V call is TRBV27, the J call TRBJ2-5, with 8 bases lining up with TRBD1. V gave up 2 bases and J gave up 5 bases; unmatched junction bases: 16. The CDR3 extends over 18 amino acids. Germline V gene data show CDR1 as MNHEY and CDR2 as SMNVEV (reference sequence). In DNA form, the CDR3 reads TGTGCCAGCAGTTTAAGCAGGGGGCGACCCCCTTCCAGGGAGACCCAGTACTTC. Protein: CASSLSRGRPPSRETQYF.

The chain carries TRBV5-1 and TRBJ2-7, with TRBD1 identical over 10 bases. The CDR3 spans 15 residues. After removal of 2 bases from V and 6 bases from J, the junction contained 8 bases not matched to a gene. Germline V lookup: CDR1 SGHRS, CDR2 YFSETQ. In DNA form, the CDR3 reads TGCGCCAGCAGCTTTTCCGGGACAGGGGTGGGCGAGCAGTACTTC. This codes for CASSFSGTGVGEQYF. Complete variable domain (other parts from reference TRBV5-1 and TRBJ2-7): KAGVTQTPRYLIKTRGQQVTLSCSPISGHRSVSWYQQTPGQGLQFLFEYFSETQRNKGNFPGRFSGRQFSNSRSEMNVSTLELGDSALYLCASSFSGTGVGEQYFGPGTRLTVT.

V and J are TRBV30 and TRBJ1-3; D may be TRBD1 (5 bases). This CDR3 region has 14 residues. The V end lost 1 base, the J end lost 4 bases, and 11 bases lay between the germline ends. In germline, CDR1 is GTSNPN, CDR2 SVGIG (reference sequence). CDR3 sequence reads: CAWSGGEAGNTIYF. The CDR3, as DNA: TGTGCCTGGAGTGGGGGGGAAGCAGGAAACACCATATATTTT.

This chain uses TRBV19 with TRBJ2-1; TRBD1 matches 12 bases. With V trimmed by 6 bases and J by 9 bases, 15 bases remained unmatched. CDR1 is LNHDA, CDR2 SQIVND, per germline (reference sequence). The CDR3 runs to 17 residues. Here the CDR3 reads CASRPPLGDRGRGEQFF. The CDR3 coding sequence is TGTGCCAGTAGACCCCCATTGGGGGACAGGGGGCGAGGTGAGCAGTTCTTC.

The chain uses TRBV12-5 and TRBJ1-1; 7 nucleotides align to TRBD1. The CDR3 length is 13 residues. CDR1 and CDR2 from the germline V gene are LGHNT and FRNRAP. Trimming cost V 1 base and J 6 bases; bases outside gene matches: 2. The CDR3 nucleotides read TGTGCTAGTGGTTTGGGACAGGGCGCTGAAGCTTTCTTT. Translation: CASGLGQGAEAFF.

The V and J genes are TRBV29-1 and TRBJ2-7, with TRBD1 matching 10 bases. CDR3 size: 15 residues. Unmatched junction bases numbered 11, after V lost 4 bases and J lost 5 bases. CDR1 is SQVTM and CDR2 is ANQGSEA in the germline V gene. The CDR3 reads CSVAGTDRGLDEQYF. For the CDR3, the DNA is TGCAGCGTTGCGGGGACCGACAGGGGGCTCGACGAGCAGTACTTC.

The chain has TRBV28 and TRBJ1-4, with unresolved D. The V end lost 4 bases, the J end lost 9 bases, and 12 bases lay between the germline ends. The CDR3 totals 13 residues. Germline loops: CDR1 MDHEN, CDR2 SYDVKM. The CDR3 region is CASSYRGRKKLFF. The CDR3 coding sequence is TGTGCCAGCAGTTATAGAGGTCGGAAAAAACTGTTTTTT.

The gene calls are TRBV20-1 and TRBJ1-2; D unclear. The CDR3 is made up of 11 amino acids. Looked up from germline, CDR1 is DFQATT and CDR2 is SNEGSKA (reference sequence). V was clipped by 5 bases and J by 6 bases, with 10 bases between them. CDR3 sequence: CSARGYNGYTF. DNA of the CDR3: TGCAGTGCTCGCGGATACAATGGCTACACCTTC.

V and J are TRBV23-1 and TRBJ2-3; 9 bases align to TRBD1. TRBV23-1 is an ORF, with its function uncertain. J lost 2 bases, V lost 4 bases, and 19 bases had no gene match. The CDR3 is 20 amino acids. The CDR3 coding sequence is TGCGCCAGCAGTCGGGTCGTACAGGGGGCGTGGGTCCCCTCCACAGATACGCAGTATTTT. Its translation is CASSRVVQGAWVPSTDTQYF.

J is TRBJ2-1 and V is TRBV10-1; D might be TRBD1 (5 bases). Germline CDR1 WNHNN, CDR2 SYGVQD (reference sequence). The V and J ends lost 2 bases and 4 bases respectively, with 24 bases between them. This CDR3 is 19 amino acids long. CDR3 protein: CASSEPDSSDTRWYNEQFF. The CDR3, as DNA: TGCGCCAGCAGTGAGCCCGACTCTTCGGACACGCGATGGTACAATGAGCAGTTCTTC.

The rearrangement uses TRBV11-2 and TRBJ2-5; perhaps TRBD1 as D (6 bases). There are 14 residues in the CDR3. The V gene's germline CDR1 is SGHAT and CDR2 FQNNGV. V lost 3 bases and J 7 bases, leaving 15 bases between the germline ends. The CDR3 nucleotides read TGTGCCAGCAGCTTGAACAGGGAAGGTGGGACCCAGTACTTC. This gives the protein CASSLNREGGTQYF.

V usage is TRBV6-5 and J usage is TRBJ1-1; D is unclear. This CDR3 comprises 13 residues. With 7 bases removed from V and 3 bases from J, the gap between germline ends came to 12 bases. Germline V gene sequence: CDR1 MNHEY, CDR2 SVGAGI. The CDR3: CASTSGGYTEAFF. The DNA of the CDR3 is TGTGCCAGCACCTCGGGAGGGTACACTGAAGCTTTCTTT.

The chain employs TRBV2 and TRBJ1-5; TRBD1 matches 7 bases. The CDR3 has 15 residues. J gave up 6 bases and V 7 bases, and 12 bases lay outside the gene matches. Germline loops: CDR1 SNHLY, CDR2 FYNNEI. CDR3 region: CASTLTGAGGQPQHF. Written as DNA, the CDR3 is TGTGCCAGCACACTAACAGGGGCAGGGGGTCAGCCCCAGCATTTT. Complete variable domain (other parts from reference TRBV2 and TRBJ1-5): EPEVTQTPSHQVTQMGQEVILRCVPISNHLYFYWYRQILGQKVEFLVSFYNNEISEKSEIFDDQFSVERPDGSNFTLKIRSTKLEDSAMYFCASTLTGAGGQPQHFGDGTRLSIL.

The gene calls are TRBV2 and TRBJ1-5; 8 bases are shared with TRBD1. The CDR3 runs 17 residues. Germline V gene lookup returns CDR1 SNHLY and CDR2 FYNNEI. Unmatched junction bases numbered 12, after V lost 3 bases and J lost 5 bases. The CDR3 nucleotides are TGTGCCAGCAGTGACCTCCGAGGAGACAGGGGACATCAGCCCCAGCATTTT. Amino acids: CASSDLRGDRGHQPQHF.

This sequence joins TRBV27 and TRBJ1-1, with TRBD1 matching over 9 bases. This CDR3 has 16 residues. Germline CDR1 MNHEY, CDR2 SMNVEV (reference sequence). J gave up 3 bases and V 5 bases, and 10 bases lay outside the gene matches. The chain's CDR3 is CASSTLQGAGYTEAFF. In nucleotides, the CDR3 is TGTGCCAGCAGTACTTTACAGGGGGCCGGCTACACTGAAGCTTTCTTT.

The genes are TRBV9 and TRBJ1-2; D call uncertain. The CDR3 totals 13 residues. V lost 4 bases, J lost 7 bases, and 14 bases lay in between. Germline lookup yields CDR1 SGDLS and CDR2 YYNGEE. The CDR3 loop is CASSTVGNTGYTF. CDR3 DNA sequence: TGTGCCAGCAGCACCGTGGGCAACACTGGCTACACCTTC.

The chain carries TRBV6-4 and TRBJ2-3, with 9 bases aligning to TRBD2. V lost 2 bases to trimming and J lost 6 bases; unmatched junction nucleotides: 3. The germline CDR1 and CDR2 sequences are MRHNA and SNTAGT. This CDR3 spans 14 amino acids. The CDR3: CASSDGSGGDTQYF. CDR3 in DNA: TGTGCCAGCAGTGACGGTAGCGGGGGCGATACGCAGTATTTT.

The DNA of the CDR3 is TGTGCCAGCAGTGGGACAGGGGGGGCTCAGCCCCAGCATTTT. This gives the protein CASSGTGGAQPQHF. The chain uses TRBV2 and TRBJ1-5; 10 positions agree with TRBD1. The CDR3 sequence is 14 residues long. With V trimmed by 4 bases and J by 6 bases, 3 bases remained unmatched. The germline CDR1 and CDR2 sequences are SNHLY and FYNNEI.

The J gene is TRBJ2-5, the V gene TRBV19; 9 bases match TRBD2. From germline, CDR1 is LNHDA and CDR2 SQIVND (reference sequence). This CDR3 has 14 residues. Trimming cost V 6 bases and J 4 bases; bases outside gene matches: 6. The CDR3 reads CASRASGVGETQYF. CDR3 coding DNA: TGTGCCAGTAGGGCTAGCGGGGTTGGAGAGACCCAGTACTTC.

On this clone itself: At the DNA level, this CDR3 is encoded by other sequences in the same sample as well. As DNA, the CDR3 is TGTGCCAGCAGCGAGACAGGGAAGGGGGCTACTAATGAAAAACTGTTTTTT. This sequence encodes CASSETGKGATNEKLFF. The gene calls are TRBV5-4 and TRBJ1-4; 7 nucleotides agree with TRBD1. Germline V gene data show CDR1 as SGHNT and CDR2 as YYREEE (reference sequence). This CDR3 has 17 residues. V was clipped by 4 bases and J by 2 bases; unmatched bases: 11.

The rearrangement uses TRBV6-5 and TRBJ2-3; TRBD1 agrees at 7 bases. CDR1 is MNHEY, CDR2 SVGAGI, per germline. This CDR3 region has 15 residues. The V and J ends lost 5 bases and 2 bases, in that order; junction bases with no gene match: 7. The DNA of the CDR3 is TGTGCCAGCAGTCTACGACAGGGAAACACAGATACGCAGTATTTT. It specifies CASSLRQGNTDTQYF.